Described below is a single T cell receptor beta chain sequence and its context. Its antigen is not yet known. Per-nucleotide qualities are absent, and no much larger clonotype sits a single base away. The data belong to a study of T cell responses to AZD1222 COVID-19 vaccine (dated by TCRdb to about 2021). About the investigation overall: Because spike-specific TCR depth and breadth did not differ between the two schedules, AZD1222 recipients who got a second dose at roughly 4 weeks were pooled with those who got a second dose at roughly 12 weeks. TCR sequencing covered 230 to 250 trial participants: some 210 given two doses of AZD1222 and 26 given two doses of MenACWY control vaccine. Trial participants were enrolled by age into subgroups of 18-55, 56-69 and 70-plus years, and around 150, 28 and 57 TCR-sequenced participants, respectively, were included in these subgroups. Here is what the overall study found, with its caveats: Epitopes outside the regions mutated in the B.1.351 and B.1.1.7 variants were reportedly recognized by nearly half of the unique spike-specific TCRs. Participants were mostly white British and included more females than males, and it was suggested by the authors that clonal diversity may have been underestimated. A significant rise in spike-specific TCR breadth and depth was observed after two AZD1222 doses relative to day 0 and relative to MenACWY recipients. Vaccine-associated CD4 TCRs spanned the whole spike protein, with dominant responses in regions 160-218 and 743-854. Conclusions about previously exposed vaccinees were limited because only six or seven AZD1222 recipients were SARS-CoV-2 seropositive at baseline. The 56-69-year group was small, and its depth increase did not reach significance, likely because of low power. No day 14 peak-response samples were available, so repertoires were characterized only after the peak T cell response.

The time point label for this specimen denotes: baseline before first vaccination. Vaccinee samples came from UK trials COV001 and COV002, including a single-blind randomized controlled phase 2/3 trial of AZD1222 (ChAdOx1 nCoV-19) in healthy adults. Trial participant PBMC samples were collected at day 0 and day 28 after the second dose for TCRbeta chain sequencing. The CDR3 regions of human TCRbeta chains were analyzed by immunosequencing. The authors' pipeline ran thus. TCRs in the repertoires were matched against a reference library of SARS-CoV-2-specific TCRs that had been generated with the MIRA antigen-specificity platform. Breadth meant the fraction of unique TCRs that were SARS-CoV-2-associated, whereas depth meant the fraction of total T cells that were SARS-CoV-2-associated. Using the MIRA data, each spike-specific TCR was mapped to the spike region that the TCR reacts to and placed in a CD4 or CD8 class. Log10-transformed breadth and depth values were compared by one-way ANOVA with Sidak's multiple comparisons tests. TCRdb holds this immuneACCESS table with in-frame rearrangements only. Some clones are missing; in checked studies, unresolved V genes explain under half, and the rest has no known cause. D and trimming were read from the DNA, whereas the V and J calls and clone size are those reported in that table. This sample is represented by some 140,000 clones; 92% of them were singletons. Around 3.2% of the sample is taken by the ten largest.

The germline V gene yields MNHNS for CDR1 and SASEGT for CDR2. Trimming removed 4 bases from V and 4 bases from J, leaving 17 bases between the germline ends. Spanning cysteine to phenylalanine, the CDR3 consists of 16 amino acids. The CDR3 DNA has 48 bases and is translated from base 1. The sequencing used peripheral blood, collected on day 0 of AZD1222 vaccination. The receptor's source is an adult in good health. The rearrangement joined TRBV6-1 to TRBJ1-5, with no reliable assignment of the D segment. CDR3 protein: CASSGRHRARNQPQHF. Here is the DNA: TGTGCCAGCAGTGGAAGACACCGAGCTAGAAATCAGCCCCAGCATTTT.